This T cell receptor (beta chain) was obtained from a study of cytomegalovirus exposure and HLA in healthy donors. The table lists this clone with a count of one. Trimming at V came to 5 bases and at J to 2 bases, leaving 8 bases not matched to a gene. The CDR3 has 16 amino acids. From germline, CDR1 is SEHNR and CDR2 FQNEAQ (reference sequence). 60 Vbeta and 13 Jbeta primers were used in PCR. Some clones are missing from TCRdb's copy, which holds only in-frame ones; the method was immunoSEQ multiplex PCR. The sample contains 150,000 to 250,000 clones, 65% to 90% of which appear only once. The gene calls are TRBV7-9 and TRBJ2-2; 7 nucleotides match TRBD2. The sequence was collected from a woman between 50 and 59 years old in good health and CMV-seronegative. Sequencing used PBMCs. The CDR3 sequence is CASSLLPSGNTGELFF. In DNA form, the CDR3 reads TGTGCCAGCAGCCTCCTCCCTAGCGGTAACACCGGGGAGCTGTTTTTT.